These 16 T cell receptor beta chains were all obtained from the same sample, sequenced in a study of blood T cell repertoires in COVID-19. Assay used: immunoSEQ multiplex PCR; TCRdb lists only in-frame clones, some missing. The sample has approximately 220,000 clones, about 86% seen once. Sequencing was done on a sample of PBMCs or T cells enriched from blood (not recorded which). These receptors were obtained from a woman aged 25 to 39 who had been exposed to COVID-19.

This chain uses TRBV5-4 with TRBJ1-2; 11 bases are shared with TRBD1. Trimming cost V 2 bases and J 8 bases; bases outside gene matches: 11. This CDR3 comprises 16 residues. Germline V gene lookup returns CDR1 SGHNT and CDR2 YYREEE (reference sequence). The CDR3 coding sequence is TGTGCCAGCAGCTTAGGCGCGGGACAGGGGGTTGGGGGCTACACCTTC. Protein product: CASSLGAGQGVGGYTF. The complete variable domain, with remaining parts taken from reference TRBV5-4 and TRBJ1-2, reads ETGVTQSPTHLIKTRGQQVTLRCSSQSGHNTVSWYQQALGQGPQFIFQYYREEENGRGNFPPRFSGLQFPNYSSELNVNALELDDSALYLCASSLGAGQGVGGYTFGSGTRLTVV.

The chain uses TRBV6-5 and TRBJ2-7; TRBD2 matches 7 bases. Per germline, CDR1 MNHEY and CDR2 SVGAGI. V was clipped by 0 bases and J by 5 bases; unmatched bases: 4. CDR3 length: 14 amino acids. CDR3 nucleotides: TGTGCCAGCAGTTACTCACGGGGGGTCCACGAGCAGTACTTC. Amino acids: CASSYSRGVHEQYF.

The rearrangement joins TRBV11-2 to TRBJ2-3; 9 nucleotides match TRBD2. The germline V gene has CDR1 SGHAT and CDR2 FQNNGV. The CDR3 is 17 residues long. After removal of 4 bases from V and 2 bases from J, the junction contained 10 bases not matched to a gene. The CDR3 region has the DNA TGTGCCAGCAGCTCACGCAAGACTAGCGGACTCACAGATACGCAGTATTTT. This sequence encodes CASSSRKTSGLTDTQYF.

Comments on this clone: The junction shows a germline mismatch at one end, possibly a read error. The J gene is TRBJ1-6, the V gene TRBV18; no firm D call. Germline V gene data show CDR1 as KGHSH and CDR2 as LQKENI. This CDR3 region has 13 residues. In DNA, the CDR3 is TGTGCCAGCGCACCAGGAGGCAATTCACCCCTCCACTTT. Protein sequence: CASAPGGNSPLHF.

CDR3 bases: TGTGCCATCAGTGGAGGGGGACAGGGGTGGTACGAGCAGTACTTC. Protein: CAISGGGQGWYEQYF. The gene calls are TRBV10-3 and TRBJ2-7; TRBD1 agrees at 10 bases. The germline V gene has CDR1 ENHRY and CDR2 SYGVKD. Trimming cost V 4 bases and J 4 bases; bases outside gene matches: 7. The CDR3 has 15 residues.

The genes are TRBV11-2 and TRBJ2-7; TRBD2 matches 11 bases. With V trimmed by 5 bases and J by 0 bases, 9 bases remained unmatched. The CDR3 extends over 17 amino acids. Germline loops: CDR1 SGHAT, CDR2 FQNNGV. The CDR3 DNA reads TGTGCCAGCAGCCTCTGGACTAGCGGGCTGAGCTCCTACGAGCAGTACTTC. Its translation is CASSLWTSGLSSYEQYF.

V and J are TRBV5-6 and TRBJ2-7; 7 nucleotides agree with TRBD1. The CDR3 spans 14 residues. Germline V gene lookup returns CDR1 SGHDT and CDR2 YYEEEE. V was pared by 0 bases and J by 2 bases, with 2 bases of the junction left unmatched. CDR3 sequence (DNA): TGTGCCAGCAGCTTGGGGGACAGTCCCTACGAGCAGTACTTC. As protein: CASSLGDSPYEQYF. Variable domain in full (rest from reference TRBV5-6 and TRBJ2-7): DAGVTQSPTHLIKTRGQQVTLRCSPKSGHDTVSWYQQALGQGPQFIFQYYEEEERQRGNFPDRFSGHQFPNYSSELNVNALLLGDSALYLCASSLGDSPYEQYFGPGTRLTVT.

This chain joins TRBV6-5 and TRBJ1-2, with a weak D call TRBD1 (5 bases). Trimming removed 2 bases from V and 2 bases from J, with 12 bases in between. Germline CDR1 reads MNHEY; CDR2 reads SVGAGI. This CDR3 contains 15 residues. CDR3 DNA sequence: TGTGCCAGCAGTTACGGGCAGGGAGGAAACTATGGCTACACCTTC. Amino acid sequence: CASSYGQGGNYGYTF.

This clone is a singleton in its sample. The J gene is TRBJ1-1, the V gene TRBV2; D might be TRBD1 (5 bases). Trimming took 10 bases from V and 0 from J, leaving 9 bases between them. This CDR3 has 12 amino acids. Germline CDR1 reads SNHLY; CDR2 reads FYNNEI. CDR3 coding DNA: TGTGCCACCGGACAACTGAACACTGAAGCTTTCTTT. Protein: CATGQLNTEAFF. The full variable domain, with the rest looked up from reference TRBV2 and TRBJ1-1, is EPEVTQTPSHQVTQMGQEVILRCVPISNHLYFYWYRQILGQKVEFLVSFYNNEISEKSEIFDDQFSVERPDGSNFTLKIRSTKLEDSAMYFCATGQLNTEAFFGQGTRLTVV.

The chain employs TRBV12-5 and TRBJ1-4, with no clear D. Germline V gene sequence: CDR1 LGHNT, CDR2 FRNRAP. Trimming removed 5 bases from V and 7 bases from J, with 8 bases in between. This CDR3 is 12 amino acids long. In nucleotides, the CDR3 is TGTGCTAGTGGTCTACGTTCTGAAAAACTGTTTTTT. Protein sequence: CASGLRSEKLFF. Full variable domain (rest looked up from reference TRBV12-5 and TRBJ1-4): DARVTQTPRHKVTEMGQEVTMRCQPILGHNTVFWYRQTMMQGLELLAYFRNRAPLDDSGMPKDRFSAEMPDATLATLKIQPSEPRDSAVYFCASGLRSEKLFFGSGTQLSVL.

The V and J genes are TRBV30 and TRBJ2-7, with D perhaps TRBD2 (5 bases). CDR1 GTSNPN and CDR2 SVGIG come from the germline V gene (reference sequence). V dropped 3 bases and J dropped 2 bases, with 14 bases sitting between them. There are 14 residues in the CDR3. CDR3 sequence: CAWREPGTTYEQYF. The CDR3 coding sequence is TGTGCCTGGAGGGAACCGGGAACGACCTACGAGCAGTACTTC.

The rearrangement links TRBV27 to TRBJ2-3; 9 nucleotides line up with TRBD1. The CDR3 runs to 15 residues. Germline V CDR1 and CDR2: MNHEY, SMNVEV (reference sequence). Germline trimming cut 5 bases from V and 0 bases from J; bases unmatched to any gene: 3. For the CDR3, the DNA is TGTGCCAGCAGTCCCGGGACAGGGAGCACAGATACGCAGTATTTT. As protein: CASSPGTGSTDTQYF.

In this sample, this clone turned up once. The CDR3 reads CASSLGTGGPGNTIYF. The DNA for the CDR3 is TGTGCCAGCAGTTTAGGGACAGGGGGCCCTGGAAACACCATATATTTT. The chain combines TRBV28 with TRBJ1-3; TRBD1 matches at 12 bases. This CDR3 comprises 16 residues. CDR1 MDHEN and CDR2 SYDVKM come from the germline V gene. J lost 2 bases, V lost 2 bases, and 1 base had no gene match.

The chain has TRBV7-9 and TRBJ1-1; maybe TRBD1 (6 bases). Germline-derived CDR1 and CDR2 are SEHNR and FQNEAQ (reference sequence). Trimming left V 3 bases short and J 6 bases short, with 17 bases between. The CDR3 is 15 residues long. The CDR3 reads CASSLGAGVGAEAFF. In DNA form, the CDR3 reads TGTGCCAGCAGCTTGGGCGCAGGGGTTGGGGCTGAAGCTTTCTTT.

V gene TRBV19 combines with J gene TRBJ1-2, with D uncertain. V lost 1 base to trimming and J lost 4 bases, with 13 bases between them. The CDR3 length is 15 residues. Germline CDR1 is LNHDA and CDR2 is SQIVND (reference sequence). This CDR3 is CASSIGADQIYGYTF. The CDR3 nucleotides are TGTGCCAGTAGTATAGGGGCAGACCAAATCTATGGCTACACCTTC.

The CDR3 DNA reads TGTGCCAGCTCGAGCGGGGTTAGCAATCAGCCCCAGCATTTT. This encodes CASSSGVSNQPQHF. The gene calls are TRBV2 and TRBJ1-5; D unclear. V lost 8 bases and J 0 bases, leaving 11 bases between the germline ends. The length of the CDR3 is 14 residues. Germline V gives CDR1 SNHLY, CDR2 FYNNEI.